Below are 4 T cell receptor beta chains sequenced from a single sample in a study of blood T cell repertoires in COVID-19. Using immunoSEQ multiplex PCR, the repertoire was profiled, and TCRdb retains in-frame clones only, with some absent. The sample gives about 99,000 clones, roughly 76% of which show up once; roughly 4.8% is in the top ten. Sequencing was performed on peripheral blood. Every receptor here comes from an older man with COVID-19, enrolled during active disease.

The V call is TRBV5-5, the J call TRBJ1-5; D is unclear. Germline-derived CDR1 and CDR2 are SGHKS and YYEKEE (reference sequence). Trimming took off 2 bases at V and 3 bases at J, with 6 bases between the two ends. The CDR3 extends over 13 amino acids. The CDR3 here is CASSFIDNQPQHF. The CDR3 DNA is TGTGCCAGCAGCTTCATAGACAATCAGCCCCAGCATTTT.

This chain uses TRBV5-1 with TRBJ2-7; 8 bases are a match to TRBD2. CDR1 and CDR2 from the germline V gene are SGHRS and YFSETQ. The trim removed 9 bases at V and 3 bases at J, leaving 8 bases unmatched. This CDR3 comprises 13 residues. DNA of the CDR3: TGCGCCACCGGGCCGGGAGGGGGCTACGAGCAGTACTTC. Residues: CATGPGGGYEQYF.

The sample holds one count of this clone. The rearrangement joins TRBV10-3 to TRBJ1-3; possibly TRBD1 for D (6 bases). V was clipped by 3 bases and J by 8 bases, with 17 bases between them. Germline V gene lookup returns CDR1 ENHRY and CDR2 SYGVKD. The CDR3 sequence is 15 residues long. The CDR3 DNA reads as TGTGCCATCAGTGACTCCGGACAGCCCCGGTACACCATATATTTT. Translated: CAISDSGQPRYTIYF.

The chain has TRBV18 and TRBJ2-3, with D perhaps TRBD2 (7 bases). Trimming shortened V by 4 bases and J by 0 bases, and 17 bases separated the two germline ends. The CDR3 totals 17 residues. Germline-derived CDR1 and CDR2 are KGHSH and LQKENI. The CDR3 spells CASSHLRGGGSTDTQYF. CDR3 DNA sequence: TGTGCCAGCTCACACCTCAGGGGCGGGGGCAGCACAGATACGCAGTATTTT.